This passage covers 25 T cell receptor beta chains from one sample sequenced in a study of shared clonotypes between healthy human individuals. Profiled with immunoSEQ multiplex PCR; TCRdb holds only in-frame clones, not every one. Here the sample spans millions of clones, about 95% being singletons. Sequenced: naive CD4+ T cells sorted from blood. Subset denoted: CD45RA+ positively selected. The receptors were gathered from a man younger than 30 in good health.

The genes are TRBV5-1 and TRBJ2-2; D gene unclear. The CDR3 contains 17 residues. Germline assignment: CDR1 SGHRS and CDR2 YFSETQ. The V gene lost 1 base and the J gene lost 0 bases, with 13 bases spanning the gap. The CDR3 is CASSLTPGLANTGELFF. The CDR3 coding sequence is TGCGCCAGCAGCTTGACCCCAGGCCTAGCGAACACCGGGGAGCTGTTTTTT.

The chain carries TRBV5-6 and TRBJ2-7, with TRBD1 matching 7 bases. The CDR3 consists of 13 residues. Germline values: CDR1 SGHDT, CDR2 YYEEEE. V was pared by 1 base and J by 3 bases, with 1 base of the junction left unmatched. Here the CDR3 DNA reads TGTGCCAGCAGCTTGAACAGGGGCTACGAGCAGTACTTC. This encodes CASSLNRGYEQYF. Full variable domain (missing parts from reference TRBV5-6 and TRBJ2-7): DAGVTQSPTHLIKTRGQQVTLRCSPKSGHDTVSWYQQALGQGPQFIFQYYEEEERQRGNFPDRFSGHQFPNYSSELNVNALLLGDSALYLCASSLNRGYEQYFGPGTRLTVT.

The V and J genes are TRBV6-1 and TRBJ1-6; a weak D match, TRBD1 (5 bases). Trimming cost V 6 bases and J 10 bases, with 19 bases left between them. The CDR3 has 15 residues. Germline loops: CDR1 MNHNS, CDR2 SASEGT. In nucleotides, the CDR3 is TGTGCCAGCAGCGTAGACAGTGGGGTGGTCTCACCCCTCCACTTT. It encodes CASSVDSGVVSPLHF.

The V and J genes are TRBV19 and TRBJ1-2; D uncertain. The V end lost 0 bases, the J end lost 5 bases, and 7 bases lay between the germline ends. The CDR3 spans 13 residues. Germline lookup yields CDR1 LNHDA and CDR2 SQIVND (reference sequence). This CDR3 is CASSIEQTYGYTF. CDR3 coding DNA: TGTGCCAGTAGTATAGAACAGACTTATGGCTACACCTTC.

V usage is TRBV5-1 and J usage is TRBJ2-7, with D possibly matching TRBD1 (5 bases). The ends were cut back, 4 bases at V and 6 bases at J, with 17 bases in the middle. The CDR3 sequence is 14 residues long. Germline V CDR1 and CDR2: SGHRS, YFSETQ. CDR3 in amino acids: CASSESPGKGEQYF. The CDR3 nucleotides are TGCGCCAGCAGCGAATCCCCAGGGAAGGGCGAGCAGTACTTC. Variable domain in full (rest from reference TRBV5-1 and TRBJ2-7): KAGVTQTPRYLIKTRGQQVTLSCSPISGHRSVSWYQQTPGQGLQFLFEYFSETQRNKGNFPGRFSGRQFSNSRSEMNVSTLELGDSALYLCASSESPGKGEQYFGPGTRLTVT.

In the case of this clone: The sample holds other DNA sequences that translate to the same CDR3. The chain is built from TRBV18 and TRBJ2-7; possible D gene TRBD2, 7 bases. CDR1 and CDR2 from the germline V gene are KGHSH and LQKENI. Deletions cut 1 base from V and 7 bases from J, with 8 bases between. This CDR3 has 12 amino acids. CDR3 nucleotide sequence: TGTGCCAGCTCACCACAGGGGGGGGAGCAGTACTTC. Its protein product is CASSPQGGEQYF.

V gene TRBV9 combines with J gene TRBJ1-1, with TRBD1 as a possible D gene (6 bases). Germline loops: CDR1 SGDLS, CDR2 YYNGEE. This CDR3 is built from 14 residues. The V and J ends lost 3 bases and 2 bases respectively, with 11 bases between them. As DNA, the CDR3 is TGTGCCAGCAGCGCGGACAGAGTAAACACTGAAGCTTTCTTT. This gives the protein CASSADRVNTEAFF.

In DNA form, the CDR3 reads TGTGCCAGCAGTTACTCGGCGGCGGAGACCCAGTACTTC. The encoded protein is CASSYSAAETQYF. This rearrangement joins TRBV6-5 to TRBJ2-5, with no clear D. CDR3 length equals 13 residues. Per the germline V gene, CDR1 is MNHEY and CDR2 is SVGAGI. The V gene lost 0 bases and the J gene lost 5 bases, with 7 bases spanning the gap.

V gene TRBV2 combines with J gene TRBJ1-6; a weak D match, TRBD1 (6 bases). CDR1 is SNHLY and CDR2 is FYNNEI in the germline V gene. The CDR3 covers 15 residues. The germline V and J ends were trimmed by 3 bases and 10 bases, with 16 bases remaining between them. DNA for the CDR3: TGTGCCAGCAGTGATTACGGGGGGCGCGAGTCACCCCTCCACTTT. It specifies CASSDYGGRESPLHF.

This chain joins TRBV7-9 and TRBJ1-2, with unresolved D. The CDR3 is 14 residues long. Germline V gene lookup returns CDR1 SEHNR and CDR2 FQNEAQ (reference sequence). Trimming stripped 5 bases from V and 4 bases from J, with 14 bases between. CDR3 loop: CASSRSGSIYGYTF. Written as DNA, the CDR3 is TGTGCCAGCAGCCGATCTGGAAGTATCTATGGCTACACCTTC.

The genes are TRBV2 and TRBJ2-1; D is possibly TRBD2 (5 bases). Germline CDR1 is SNHLY and CDR2 is FYNNEI. Trimming left V 7 bases short and J 7 bases short, with 11 bases between. This CDR3 comprises 12 residues. CDR3 sequence: CASKSSTNEQFF. As DNA, the CDR3 is TGTGCCAGCAAATCTAGCACGAATGAGCAGTTCTTC.

For the CDR3, the DNA is TGTGCCAGCAGCCTGGGGGAGTCGGGCACCGGGGAGCTGTTTTTT. This translates into CASSLGESGTGELFF. J is TRBJ2-2 and V is TRBV5-4; D might be TRBD1 or TRBD2, each matching 5 bases. Germline CDR1 and CDR2: SGHNT and YYREEE (reference sequence). V was shortened by 4 bases and J by 4 bases, with 14 bases between the two germline ends. This CDR3 has 15 amino acids.

The J gene is TRBJ1-5, the V gene TRBV7-9; 7 nucleotides line up with TRBD1. In germline, CDR1 is SEHNR, CDR2 FQNEAQ (reference sequence). The CDR3 contains 15 residues. The junction had 16 bases not matched to a gene; V was cut back by 4 bases and J by 13 bases. CDR3 in DNA: TGTGCCAGCAGCTCCGTGGGGGGACAGATAAGCAATCAGCATTTT. It codes for CASSSVGGQISNQHF.

The rearrangement links TRBV21-1 to TRBJ1-1; TRBD1 was called by the table and not checked on the DNA. TRBV21-1 is listed as a pseudogene. This CDR3 has 13 residues. CDR3 DNA sequence: TGTGCCAGCGCGTCCTGGGCGAACACTGAAGCTTTCTTT. Protein product: CASASWANTEAFF.

The chain uses TRBV29-1 and TRBJ2-6; D ambiguous. V gave up 6 bases and J gave up 4 bases, with 10 bases separating them. This CDR3 is built from 13 residues. The germline V gene encodes CDR1 SQVTM and CDR2 ANQGSEA. The CDR3: CSVLMAGANVLTF. The DNA of the CDR3 is TGCAGCGTCCTTATGGCCGGGGCCAACGTCCTGACTTTC.

The V gene is TRBV10-1, the J gene TRBJ2-5; 7 positions agree with TRBD1. The V segment lost 4 bases and the J segment 9 bases; nucleotides outside the gene matches: 11. This CDR3 has 14 residues. Germline loops: CDR1 WNHNN, CDR2 SYGVQD (reference sequence). The CDR3 here is CASSANARDSPQYF. The CDR3 region has the DNA TGCGCCAGCAGTGCCAATGCCCGGGACAGCCCCCAGTACTTC.

Comments on this clone: Other nucleotide sequences in the sample specify the same CDR3. This chain links TRBV4-1 with TRBJ2-1; no definite D call. Trimming took 3 bases from V and 0 from J, leaving 12 bases between them. The CDR3 has 16 residues. The V gene's germline CDR1 is MGHRA and CDR2 YSYEKL. As DNA, the CDR3 is TGCGCCAGCAGCCAGGCGCCAGGAAGCTCCTACAATGAGCAGTTCTTC. As protein: CASSQAPGSSYNEQFF.

V is TRBV11-2 and J is TRBJ2-1; TRBD1 agrees at 8 bases. Germline lookup yields CDR1 SGHAT and CDR2 FQNNGV. The CDR3 contains 15 residues. Losses at the gene ends were 4 bases for V and 10 bases for J; bases not matched to a gene: 12. In DNA form, the CDR3 reads TGTGCCAGCAGCTCCCACCAAGGACAGGGTGGCGAGCAGTTCTTC. The encoded protein is CASSSHQGQGGEQFF.

This sequence joins TRBV9 and TRBJ1-6; a weak D match, TRBD1 (5 bases). Germline CDR1 and CDR2: SGDLS and YYNGEE. V shed 4 bases and J shed 3 bases, with 14 bases lying between them. There are 16 residues in the CDR3. Written as DNA, the CDR3 is TGTGCCAGCAGCCCCGATGGGGGGTTCTATAATTCACCCCTCCACTTT. Encoded protein: CASSPDGGFYNSPLHF.

J is TRBJ2-3 and V is TRBV19, with 10 bases aligning to TRBD1. CDR3 length: 17 residues. Trimming took 5 bases from V and 3 from J; bases not matched to a gene: 11. Germline lookup yields CDR1 LNHDA and CDR2 SQIVND (reference sequence). The CDR3 loop reads CASSDPRQGATTDTQYF. CDR3 in DNA: TGTGCCAGTAGTGACCCCAGACAGGGGGCGACTACAGATACGCAGTATTTT.

J is TRBJ1-5 and V is TRBV29-1; tentative D call: TRBD1 (6 bases). Germline V gives CDR1 SQVTM, CDR2 ANQGSEA. V dropped 5 bases and J dropped 4 bases, with 12 bases sitting between them. This CDR3 spans 13 amino acids. As DNA, the CDR3 is TGCAGCGTTTCGAGGGGGTTGAATCAGCCCCAGCATTTT. Residues: CSVSRGLNQPQHF.

As for this clone: This CDR3 is also generated by other DNA sequences in the sample. This chain joins TRBV19 and TRBJ1-3; D gene unclear. Germline V lookup: CDR1 LNHDA, CDR2 SQIVND (reference sequence). V lost 1 base, J lost 4 bases, and 8 bases lay in between. There are 14 residues in the CDR3. CDR3 residues: CASSIVGSGNTIYF. The CDR3 nucleotides are TGTGCCAGTAGTATAGTGGGCAGCGGAAACACCATATATTTT.

The chain has TRBV9 and TRBJ2-5; 14 nucleotides agree with TRBD2. Germline V gene sequence: CDR1 SGDLS, CDR2 YYNGEE. The CDR3 has 17 amino acids. J was trimmed by 4 bases and V by 0 bases; bases with no gene match: 5. Here the CDR3 DNA reads TGTGCCAGCAGCGTAGGGGGACTAGCGGGAGCGAGAGAGACCCAGTACTTC. Amino acid sequence: CASSVGGLAGARETQYF. The full variable domain, with the rest looked up from reference TRBV9 and TRBJ2-5, is DSGVTQTPKHLITATGQRVTLRCSPRSGDLSVYWYQQSLDQGLQFLIQYYNGEERAKGNILERFSAQQFPDLHSELNLSSLELGDSALYFCASSVGGLAGARETQYFGPGTRLLVL.

Comments on this clone: This could be a read error, since a much larger clone is one nucleotide away. The chain couples TRBV7-9 to TRBJ1-1; unclear D gene. Germline V gene data show CDR1 as SEHNR and CDR2 as FQNEAQ (reference sequence). This CDR3 is 13 amino acids long. Trimming pared 3 bases from V and 1 base from J, leaving 6 bases between. CDR3: CASSFVGNTEAFF. The CDR3 bases are TGTGCCAGCAGCTTCGTGGGGAACACTGAAGCTTTCTTT.

This clone was picked up one time. This rearrangement joins TRBV28 to TRBJ1-4; no clear D gene. Trimming pared 8 bases from V and 10 bases from J, leaving 23 bases between. The V gene's germline CDR1 is MDHEN and CDR2 SYDVKM. The CDR3 totals 15 residues. The CDR3 bases are TGTGCCAGCGGGAGTCTTGACCGCCGCCTTGGAAAACTGTTTTTT. Its translation is CASGSLDRRLGKLFF. The entire variable domain, with the rest obtained from reference TRBV28 and TRBJ1-4, is as follows: DVKVTQSSRYLVKRTGEKVFLECVQDMDHENMFWYRQDPGLGLRLIYFSYDVKMKEKGDIPEGYSVSREKKERFSLILESASTNQTSMYLCASGSLDRRLGKLFFGSGTQLSVL.